This section outlines one T cell receptor (beta chain) sequence together with its context. The target antigen is unknown. This sample is drawn from a study of CD8+ T cells in alopecia areata. V shed 2 bases and J shed 1 base, with 13 bases lying between them. The length of the CDR3 is 16 residues. Germline lookup yields CDR1 MNHEY and CDR2 SMNVEV (reference sequence). Study conclusions and caveats: Possibly as an HLA-related effect, TCR sharing across patients appeared less clear than in mice. Since there was just one nonresponder, nobody can yet say how baseline CD8+ expansion ties to response. Expanded CD8+ clones among the top 100, and scalp clonality, were significantly decreased by tofacitinib.

Extracted from the samples, RNA was reverse transcribed into cDNA to serve as the sequencing template. This table comes from immunoSEQ multiplex PCR, and its TCRdb copy is limited to in-frame clones, with some not included. The sample includes 100,000 to 120,000 clones, around 54% of them seen just once. Sample treatment: oral pan-JAK inhibitor, 5-10 mg twice daily. Using a FACSAria, the CD4+ and CD8+ T cells were sorted from the PBMCs. The chain joins TRBV27 to TRBJ2-3; tentative D call: TRBD1 (5 bases). The origin of this receptor is a human donor with alopecia areata. This specimen was CD4+ T cells sorted from blood, taken at week 24, from a patient treated with tofacitinib. The CDR3 region has the DNA TGTGCCAGCAGTTTACAGGGTACGCTTGGCACAGATACGCAGTATTTT. This gives the protein CASSLQGTLGTDTQYF.